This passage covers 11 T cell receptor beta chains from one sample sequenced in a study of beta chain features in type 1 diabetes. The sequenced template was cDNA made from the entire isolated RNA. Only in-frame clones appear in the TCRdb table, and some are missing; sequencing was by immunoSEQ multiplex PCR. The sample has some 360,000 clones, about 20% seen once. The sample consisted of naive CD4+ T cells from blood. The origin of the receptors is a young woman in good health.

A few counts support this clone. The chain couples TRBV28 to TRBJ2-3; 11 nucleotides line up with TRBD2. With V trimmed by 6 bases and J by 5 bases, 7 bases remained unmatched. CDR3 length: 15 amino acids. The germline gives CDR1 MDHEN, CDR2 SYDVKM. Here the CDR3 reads CASRLSGGALDTQYF. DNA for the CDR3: TGTGCCAGCAGACTTAGCGGGGGGGCCTTAGATACGCAGTATTTT.

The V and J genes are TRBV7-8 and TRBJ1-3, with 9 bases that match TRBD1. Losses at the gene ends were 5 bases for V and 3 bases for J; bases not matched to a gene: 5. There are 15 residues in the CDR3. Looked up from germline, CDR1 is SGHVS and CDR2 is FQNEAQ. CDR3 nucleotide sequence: TGTGCCAGCAGCGGGCGGACAGGGGATGGAAACACCATATATTTT. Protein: CASSGRTGDGNTIYF.

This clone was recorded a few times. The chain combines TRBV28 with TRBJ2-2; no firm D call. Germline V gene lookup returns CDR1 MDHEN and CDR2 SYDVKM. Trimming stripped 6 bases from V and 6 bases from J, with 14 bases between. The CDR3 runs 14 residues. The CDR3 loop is CASSYQAMAGELFF. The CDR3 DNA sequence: TGTGCCAGCAGCTATCAGGCGATGGCCGGGGAGCTGTTTTTT.

CDR3 bases: TGTGCCAGTAGTATAACCCCGGGTAGCGGGGGAAACAATGAGCAGTTCTTC. Protein: CASSITPGSGGNNEQFF. J is TRBJ2-1 and V is TRBV19; TRBD2 matches 9 bases. Germline loops: CDR1 LNHDA, CDR2 SQIVND (reference sequence). V shed 2 bases and J 5 bases; nucleotides not matched to a gene: 10. This CDR3 is built from 17 residues.

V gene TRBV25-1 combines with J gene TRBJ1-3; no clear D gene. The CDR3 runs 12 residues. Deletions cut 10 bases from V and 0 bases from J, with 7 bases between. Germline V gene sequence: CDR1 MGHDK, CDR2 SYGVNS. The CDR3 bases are TGTGCCACCGAGTCCTCTGGAAACACCATATATTTT. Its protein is CATESSGNTIYF.

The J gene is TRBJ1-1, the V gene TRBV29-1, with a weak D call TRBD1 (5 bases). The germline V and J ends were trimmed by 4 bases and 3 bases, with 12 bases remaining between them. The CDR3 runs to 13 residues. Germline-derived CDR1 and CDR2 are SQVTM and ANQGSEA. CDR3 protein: CSVVSGQDTEAFF. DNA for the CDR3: TGCAGCGTTGTTTCAGGGCAGGACACTGAAGCTTTCTTT.

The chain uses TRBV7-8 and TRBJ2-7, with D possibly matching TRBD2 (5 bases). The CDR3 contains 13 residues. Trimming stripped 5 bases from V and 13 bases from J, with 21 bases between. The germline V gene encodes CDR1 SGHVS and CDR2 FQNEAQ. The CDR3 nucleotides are TGTGCCAGCAGCGGACTTGGACTTGTCGTTAACTACTTC. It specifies CASSGLGLVVNYF.

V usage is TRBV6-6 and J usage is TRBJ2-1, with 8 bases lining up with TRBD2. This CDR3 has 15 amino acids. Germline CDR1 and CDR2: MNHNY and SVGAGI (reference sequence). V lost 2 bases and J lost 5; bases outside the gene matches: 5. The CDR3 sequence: CASSYRSSGHNEQFF. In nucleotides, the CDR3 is TGTGCCAGCAGTTACAGGTCTAGCGGGCACAATGAGCAGTTCTTC.

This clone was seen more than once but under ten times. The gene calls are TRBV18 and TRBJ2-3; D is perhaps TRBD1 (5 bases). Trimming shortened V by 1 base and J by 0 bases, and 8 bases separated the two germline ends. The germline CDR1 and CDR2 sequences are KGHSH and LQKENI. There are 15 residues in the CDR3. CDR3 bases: TGTGCCAGCTCACCACGTCAGGGCAGCACAGATACGCAGTATTTT. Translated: CASSPRQGSTDTQYF.

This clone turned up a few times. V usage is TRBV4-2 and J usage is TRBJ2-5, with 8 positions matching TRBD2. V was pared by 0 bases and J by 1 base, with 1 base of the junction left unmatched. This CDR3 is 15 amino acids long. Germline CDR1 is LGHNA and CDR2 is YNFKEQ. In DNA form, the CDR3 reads TGTGCCAGCAGCCAAGATCTAGCGGGCCAAGAGACCCAGTACTTC. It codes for CASSQDLAGQETQYF.

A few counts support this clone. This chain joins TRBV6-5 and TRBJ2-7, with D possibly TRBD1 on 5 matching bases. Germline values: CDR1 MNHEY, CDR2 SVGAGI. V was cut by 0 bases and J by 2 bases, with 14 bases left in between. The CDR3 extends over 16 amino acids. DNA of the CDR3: TGTGCCAGCAGTTACTCTCAAGTTGACAGAGCCTACGAGCAGTACTTC. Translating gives CASSYSQVDRAYEQYF.